Sequencing of this T cell receptor beta chain was carried out in a study of post-analysis software for immune sequencing data. Regarding the study as a whole: Compared with controls, patients had more of about 5 TRBV segments, including TRBV5-6, TRBV5-1 and TRBV20-1.

The CDR3 length is 14 residues. Trimming stripped 3 bases from V and 11 bases from J, with 20 bases between. CDR1 and CDR2 from the germline V gene are SGHKS and YYEKEE (reference sequence). The TCR beta cDNA libraries contained unique molecular identifiers. TCRdb reanalysed the PCR reads using MiXCR and keeps one entry per CDR3 protein. The top ten hold under 0.7% of the sample, which has some 690,000 distinct CDR3 sequences, less than 35% seen once. This clonotype was found once. Its cognate antigen is unknown. The sample taken for sequencing was blood. This clonotype was sampled from a girl aged 5-17 years with multiple sclerosis. The chain carries TRBV5-5 and TRBJ2-5; D possibly uses TRBD1 or TRBD2 (5 bases each). The CDR3 DNA reads as TGTGCCAGCAGCTGGGGCTGGGCGACAGCGGAGCAGTACTTC. Protein: CASSWGWATAEQYF.